The rows below give T cell receptor beta chains drawn from one sample of a study of regulatory T cells in long-lasting Graves disease. Each CDR3 protein gets one entry after TCRdb re-called the multiplex PCR reads with MiXCR. Of more than 300,000 distinct CDR3 sequences in the sample, around 11% were seen once. This sample was shared with a second study, whose subject was T cells in Graves' hyperthyroidism and ophthalmopathy.

The source was peripheral blood mononuclear cells (PBMCs), collected at new diagnosis, from a patient treated with antithyroid drugs. The source is a woman in her late teens or twenties with Graves disease. Both conserved end residues are part of each CDR3. A D gene is named only where the DNA matches it firmly. Clone size appears in some rows only: once, few, many, or a class for an expanded clone.

v_gene,d_gene,j_gene,abundance,CDR3aa,CDR3nt
TRBV20-1,TRBD2,TRBJ2-1,.,CSPKASGRIEQFF,TGCAGTCCAAAGGCTAGCGGGAGGATCGAGCAGTTCTTC
TRBV5-1,.,TRBJ2-1,many,CASSHLAEEYNEQFF,TGCGCCAGCAGCCACTTAGCGGAGGAGTACAATGAGCAGTTCTTC
TRBV5-4,TRBD2,TRBJ2-5,many,CASSSGLAGTLRETQYF,TGTGCCAGCAGCTCTGGTTTAGCGGGAACCCTTAGGGAGACCCAGTACTTC
TRBV9,TRBD2,TRBJ2-4,few,CASSPPGGGNIQYF,TGTGCCAGCAGCCCTCCCGGGGGGGGAAACATTCAGTACTTC
TRBV28,TRBD1,TRBJ1-1,many,CASSDRENTEAFF,TGTGCCAGCAGTGACAGGGAGAACACTGAAGCTTTCTTT
TRBV14,.,TRBJ2-3,.,CASSLSPHDTQYF,TGTGCCAGCAGCCTAAGTCCCCACGATACGCAGTATTTT
TRBV4-3,.,TRBJ1-2,few,CASSPHRSLPGYGYTF,TGCGCCAGCAGCCCCCACCGAAGCCTCCCCGGCTATGGCTACACCTTC
TRBV27,.,TRBJ1-4,many,CASGRGATTNEKLFF,TGTGCCAGCGGACGGGGGGCTACAACTAATGAAAAACTGTTTTTT
TRBV7-9,.,TRBJ1-2,.,CASSAPRVSGYTF,TGTGCCAGCAGCGCGCCTCGGGTCTCTGGCTACACCTTC
TRBV19,.,TRBJ2-5,.,CASSTSRGEYQETQYF,TGTGCCAGTAGTACCTCCAGGGGAGAGTACCAAGAGACCCAGTACTTC
TRBV6-2/TRBV6-3,TRBD1,TRBJ1-5,few,CASSSRALTGISNQPQHF,TGTGCCAGCAGCTCCCGGGCTTTGACAGGGATCAGCAATCAGCCCCAGCATTTT
TRBV14,.,TRBJ2-7,many,CASSQGFYEQYF,TGTGCCAGCAGCCAAGGGTTCTACGAGCAGTACTTC
TRBV20-1,.,TRBJ2-7,.,CSVFGYEQYF,TGCAGTGTATTTGGTTACGAGCAGTACTTC
TRBV19,.,TRBJ1-4,many,CASKALGHLREKLFF,TGTGCCAGTAAGGCCCTAGGGCACCTGCGGGAAAAACTGTTTTTT
TRBV7-6,TRBD2,TRBJ2-7,many,CASSARLAGGEYEQYF,TGTGCCAGCAGCGCCCGACTAGCGGGAGGGGAATACGAGCAGTACTTC
TRBV27,TRBD1,TRBJ1-1,.,CASSQGVELLNTEAFF,TGTGCCAGCAGCCAGGGGGTGGAACTGTTGAACACTGAAGCTTTCTTT
TRBV7-2,.,TRBJ1-1,many,CASSRHLMNTEAFF,TGTGCCAGCAGCCGACACCTCATGAACACTGAAGCTTTCTTT
TRBV4-3,.,TRBJ1-2,many,CASSQDPTRTYGYTF,TGCGCCAGCAGCCAAGATCCAACCAGGACCTATGGCTACACCTTC
TRBV7-3,.,TRBJ2-5,.,CASSLSHGGLHGTQYF,TGTGCCAGCAGCTTAAGTCACGGGGGACTTCATGGGACCCAGTACTTC
TRBV6-2/TRBV6-3,.,TRBJ1-2,few,CASSHPRGPSYGYTF,TGTGCCAGCAGCCACCCTAGAGGGCCCTCCTATGGCTACACCTTC